This TCR beta chain appears in the sequencing data of a study of CD8 T cells in Susac syndrome. Whole-study findings and limits: The number of individuals included in the study's TCR sequencing and HLA analysis was acknowledged as relatively small.

High-throughput TCR beta sequencing covered peripheral CD8+ and CD4+ T cells. The multiple sclerosis controls, all treatment-naive patients, had relapsing-remitting disease that was stable or active. In regard to this clonotype: Its antigen remains unidentified.

Per germline, CDR1 LNHNV and CDR2 YYDKDF (reference sequence). The CDR3 is 17 amino acids. V dropped 0 bases and J dropped 1 base, with 15 bases sitting between them. Random hexamers primed reverse transcription of about 0.5 to 1 ug RNA. An immunoSEQ multiplex PCR generated amplified TCR beta CDR3 products spanning 54 Vbeta and 13 Jbeta. TCRdb processed the immunoSEQ multiplex PCR reads anew with MiXCR; each CDR3 protein has one entry. The data hold about 180,000 distinct CDR3 sequences, with approximately 94% observed a single time. The sequenced sample consisted of CD4+ T cells from PBMCs. This receptor was obtained from a human donor with multiple sclerosis. This chain joins TRBV15 and TRBJ1-2, with D hard to call. The CDR3 coding sequence is TGTGCCACCAGCAGAGATCTCGGTCTGGTCGGTAACTATGGCTACACCTTC. Encoded protein: CATSRDLGLVGNYGYTF.